A single sample gave rise to the 9 T cell receptor beta chains below, sequenced in a study of T-cell reconstitution after alpha-beta-depleted transplantation in children. The TCRbeta library was prepared with unique molecular identifiers. TCRdb itself ran the PCR reads through MiXCR, one entry per CDR3 protein. The sample lists more than 400,000 distinct CDR3 sequences; 10% to 12% were seen once. The sample consisted of PBMCs, mostly from graft donor cells, taken 180 days after TCRalphabeta/CD19-depleted stem cell transplant. The source of these receptors is a female patient between 2 and 15 years old who had a stem cell transplant for aplastic anemia, so the T cells may come from the graft donor.

The J gene is TRBJ2-1, the V gene TRBV20-1, with 14 nucleotides matching TRBD2. Germline loops: CDR1 DFQATT, CDR2 SNEGSKA (reference sequence). The CDR3 totals 13 residues. V gave up 3 bases and J gave up 8 bases; unmatched junction bases: 0. CDR3 amino acids: CSARGLAGDEQFF. In nucleotides, the CDR3 is TGCAGTGCTAGGGGACTAGCGGGGGATGAGCAGTTCTTC.

This clonotype was detected a few times. The V gene is TRBV27, the J gene TRBJ2-7; 7 bases are shared with TRBD1. From germline, CDR1 is MNHEY and CDR2 SMNVEV (reference sequence). This CDR3 spans 15 amino acids. J lost 0 bases, V lost 7 bases, and 9 bases had no gene match. The CDR3 region has the DNA TGTGCCAGCACCGATAGACAGGGCGGCTCCTACGAGCAGTACGTC. Translated: CASTDRQGGSYEQYV.

The rearrangement uses TRBV12-3 or TRBV12-4 and TRBJ1-5; D unresolved. Trimming took 5 bases from V and 5 from J, leaving 10 bases between them. The CDR3 covers 13 residues. The CDR3: CASSPQLHQPQHF. CDR3 in DNA: TGTGCCAGCAGTCCCCAACTCCATCAGCCCCAGCATTTT.

This clonotype was recorded at least ten times. The chain links TRBV28 to TRBJ2-4, with 12 nucleotides matching TRBD2. CDR1 MDHEN and CDR2 SYDVKM come from the germline V gene. The CDR3 consists of 19 residues. After removal of 6 bases from V and 3 bases from J, the junction contained 15 bases not matched to a gene. The CDR3 sequence is CASRGVFQTSGSGKNIQYF. The DNA of the CDR3 is TGTGCCAGCAGGGGGGTGTTCCAGACTAGCGGGAGTGGCAAAAACATTCAGTACTTC.

CDR3 nucleotides: TGTGCCAGCAGCTTATGGGAAACCTACGAGCAGTACTTC. It encodes CASSLWETYEQYF. This chain joins TRBV7-2 and TRBJ2-7, with D uncertain. The CDR3 sequence is 13 residues long. V gave up 2 bases and J gave up 2 bases, with 7 bases separating them. Germline-derived CDR1 and CDR2 are SGHTA and FQGNSA.

The chain recombines TRBV18 with TRBJ2-7; D gene uncertain. The V end lost 4 bases, the J end lost 2 bases, and 9 bases lay between the germline ends. Germline V CDR1 and CDR2: KGHSH, LQKENI. The length of the CDR3 is 13 residues. The CDR3 DNA reads TGTGCCAGCTCACTAGACGGAGCCTACGAGCAGTACGTC. Residues: CASSLDGAYEQYV.

This chain uses TRBV24-1 with TRBJ2-1, with D perhaps matching TRBD2 (6 bases). V lost 2 bases and J 5 bases, leaving 9 bases between the germline ends. The CDR3 has 14 residues. Germline CDR1 reads KGHDR; CDR2 reads SFDVKD. CDR3 region: CATSDWREDNEQFF. The CDR3 DNA reads TGTGCCACCAGTGATTGGAGGGAGGACAATGAGCAGTTCTTC.

This clonotype occurred many times. The J gene is TRBJ2-2, the V gene TRBV25-1, with D hard to call. V lost 3 bases and J lost 1, with 3 bases in between. There are 13 residues in the CDR3. CDR1 is MGHDK, CDR2 SYGVNS, per germline. The chain's CDR3 is CASSDRNTGELFF. As DNA, the CDR3 is TGTGCCAGCAGTGACCGGAACACCGGGGAGCTGTTTTTT.

This clonotype was observed many times. The gene calls are TRBV12-3 or TRBV12-4 and TRBJ1-5; 7 bases line up with TRBD1. Trimming cost V 6 bases and J 0 bases; bases outside gene matches: 8. This CDR3 has 16 residues. The CDR3 DNA follows: TGTGCCAGCAGGGGTTCAAGGGGGCATAGCAATCAGCCCCAGCATTTT. It yields the protein CASRGSRGHSNQPQHF.